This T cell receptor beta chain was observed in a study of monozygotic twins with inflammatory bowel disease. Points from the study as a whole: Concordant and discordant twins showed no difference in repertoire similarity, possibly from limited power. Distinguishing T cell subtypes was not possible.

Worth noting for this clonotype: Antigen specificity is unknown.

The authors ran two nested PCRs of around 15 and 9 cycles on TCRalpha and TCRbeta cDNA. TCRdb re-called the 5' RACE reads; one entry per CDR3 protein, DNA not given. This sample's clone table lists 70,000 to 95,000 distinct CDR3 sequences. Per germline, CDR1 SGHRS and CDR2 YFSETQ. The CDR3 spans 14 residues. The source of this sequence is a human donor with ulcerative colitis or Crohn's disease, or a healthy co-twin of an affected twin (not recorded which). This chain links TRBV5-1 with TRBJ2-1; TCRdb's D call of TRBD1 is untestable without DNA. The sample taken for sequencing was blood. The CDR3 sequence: CASSLRTDDNEQFF.